One sample yielded the 25 T cell receptor beta chains listed below, sequenced in a study of blood T cell repertoires in COVID-19. Sequencing used immunoSEQ multiplex PCR; TCRdb keeps in-frame clones, though not all of them. The sample records approximately 120,000 clones, around four fifths being singletons. Specimen: peripheral blood. The receptors were gathered from a man older than 75 with active or convalescent COVID-19.

The chain employs TRBV9 and TRBJ2-3; TRBD2 agrees at 7 bases. CDR1 is SGDLS and CDR2 is YYNGEE in the germline V gene. This CDR3 has 16 residues. The V segment lost 2 bases and the J segment 5 bases; nucleotides outside the gene matches: 11. CDR3 DNA: TGTGCCAGCAGCGTCCCCCCTGGGGGGGGGTTAGATACGCAGTATTTT. Protein product: CASSVPPGGGLDTQYF. Using reference TRBV9 and TRBJ2-3 for the parts outside the CDR3, the full variable domain is DSGVTQTPKHLITATGQRVTLRCSPRSGDLSVYWYQQSLDQGLQFLIQYYNGEERAKGNILERFSAQQFPDLHSELNLSSLELGDSALYFCASSVPPGGGLDTQYFGPGTRLTVL.

The chain has TRBV28 and TRBJ1-2, with D unresolved. V lost 6 bases and J lost 3, with 17 bases in between. The CDR3 covers 15 residues. Germline lookup yields CDR1 MDHEN and CDR2 SYDVKM. The CDR3 DNA follows: TGTGCCAGCAGACTCACCGCCGAGGGTGACTATGGCTACACCTTC. Its translation: CASRLTAEGDYGYTF.

The V gene is TRBV11-2, the J gene TRBJ2-7; the match to TRBD2 covers 7 bases. The length of the CDR3 is 14 residues. The germline gives CDR1 SGHAT, CDR2 FQNNGV. V was pared by 1 base and J by 3 bases, with 3 bases of the junction left unmatched. The CDR3 reads CASSLGGGFYEQYF. Here the CDR3 DNA reads TGTGCCAGCAGCTTAGGGGGGGGATTCTACGAGCAGTACTTC.

The rearrangement uses TRBV6-2 or TRBV6-3 and TRBJ2-1; 12 positions match TRBD2. V lost 2 bases, J lost 4 bases, and 15 bases stayed unmatched. The CDR3 has 20 residues. Per germline, CDR1 MNHEY and CDR2 SVGEGT. As DNA, the CDR3 is TGTGCCAGCAGTTACACGACTAGCGGGGGTCTATATCGCTGGTACAATGAGCAGTTCTTC. Its translation is CASSYTTSGGLYRWYNEQFF.

V is TRBV29-1 and J is TRBJ2-3; TRBD1 aligns across 8 bases. The CDR3 has 12 residues. J gave up 5 bases and V 6 bases, and 4 bases lay outside the gene matches. CDR1 is SQVTM and CDR2 is ANQGSEA in the germline V gene. CDR3 DNA sequence: TGCAGCGTCCAGGGGGCGGGAGATACGCAGTATTTT. Translating it yields CSVQGAGDTQYF.

This clone is a singleton in its sample. This rearrangement joins TRBV12-5 to TRBJ2-1; TRBD2 aligns across 7 bases. This CDR3 contains 15 residues. Germline V gene sequence: CDR1 LGHNT, CDR2 FRNRAP. V lost 5 bases to trimming and J lost 7 bases; unmatched junction nucleotides: 11. CDR3 protein: CASGPQRGVSNEQFF. The CDR3 nucleotides are TGTGCTAGTGGTCCCCAACGGGGGGTAAGTAATGAGCAGTTCTTC.

The chain uses TRBV27 and TRBJ1-4, with TRBD1 matching over 7 bases. The trim removed 4 bases at V and 5 bases at J, leaving 10 bases unmatched. CDR1 and CDR2 from the germline V gene are MNHEY and SMNVEV (reference sequence). This CDR3 comprises 16 residues. The CDR3 coding sequence is TGTGCCAGCAGTTCTCGGGCCGGGACAGTAAATGAAAAACTGTTTTTT. Residues: CASSSRAGTVNEKLFF.

The J gene is TRBJ1-4, the V gene TRBV4-2, with D possibly being TRBD1 (5 bases). The CDR3 is 16 amino acids. Germline V gene data show CDR1 as LGHNA and CDR2 as YNFKEQ. Trimming pared 2 bases from V and 0 bases from J, leaving 10 bases between. The CDR3 spells CASSQKTGATNEKLFF. CDR3 coding DNA: TGTGCCAGCAGCCAAAAAACAGGAGCAACTAATGAAAAACTGTTTTTT.

There are a few counts of this clone. The chain joins TRBV5-1 to TRBJ2-1; 12 bases match TRBD2. Trimming at V came to 2 bases and at J to 5 bases, leaving 2 bases not matched to a gene. Looked up from germline, CDR1 is SGHRS and CDR2 is YFSETQ. The CDR3 sequence is 15 residues long. The CDR3 loop reads CASSFRTSGDNEQFF. The CDR3 nucleotides read TGCGCCAGCAGCTTCAGGACTAGCGGGGACAATGAGCAGTTCTTC.

CDR3 sequence: CASSVRGGSYEQYF. CDR3 nucleotides: TGTGCCAGCAGCGTACGCGGGGGCTCCTACGAGCAGTACTTC. The genes are TRBV7-3 and TRBJ2-7; TRBD2 matches 7 bases. The length of the CDR3 is 14 residues. The V gene's germline CDR1 is SGHTA and CDR2 FQGTGA. V lost 5 bases, J lost 0 bases, and 4 bases stayed unmatched.

The rearrangement uses TRBV7-2 and TRBJ1-1; TRBD1 aligns across 8 bases. The V and J ends lost 7 bases and 7 bases, in that order; junction bases with no gene match: 8. Germline loops: CDR1 SGHTA, CDR2 FQGNSA. This CDR3 is built from 13 residues. CDR3 sequence: CASTQGRGLEAFF. The CDR3 coding sequence is TGTGCCAGCACCCAAGGCAGGGGGCTTGAAGCTTTCTTT.

This chain uses TRBV7-2 with TRBJ1-1; D is uncertain. CDR1 is SGHTA, CDR2 FQGNSA, per germline. The CDR3 has 15 residues. V gave up 4 bases and J gave up 0 bases, with 12 bases separating them. The CDR3 is CASSSVAGLNTEAFF. CDR3 in DNA: TGTGCCAGCAGCTCCGTGGCAGGTTTGAACACTGAAGCTTTCTTT.

This clone came up a few times. The chain couples TRBV12-2 to TRBJ1-6; the table assigns TRBD1, which was not confirmed against the DNA. TRBV12-2 is assigned pseudogene status. CDR3 length: 14 residues. CDR3 bases: TGTGCACTCGGACAGATCCTATACAATTCACCCCTCCACTTT. The encoded protein is CALGQILYNSPLHF.

The chain uses TRBV28 and TRBJ1-5; a weak D match, TRBD1 (5 bases). Trimming removed 3 bases at V and 3 bases at J, with 9 bases between. Germline V gives CDR1 MDHEN, CDR2 SYDVKM. This CDR3 contains 14 residues. In nucleotides, the CDR3 is TGTGCCAGCAGTTTGATGGACACCAATCAGCCCCAGCATTTT. Amino acid sequence: CASSLMDTNQPQHF.

This clone has a single count. The chain has TRBV6-5 and TRBJ1-5, with 7 bases fitting TRBD1. This CDR3 is built from 14 residues. The trim removed 7 bases at V and 3 bases at J, leaving 6 bases unmatched. CDR1 is MNHEY, CDR2 SVGAGI, per germline. CDR3 nucleotides: TGTGCCAGCACCCGGACAGGACACAATCAGCCCCAGCATTTT. This translates into CASTRTGHNQPQHF.

The chain couples TRBV3-1 (or the pseudogene TRBV3-2) to TRBJ2-7; D is unresolved. The CDR3 is 14 amino acids. The germline V gene has CDR1 LGHDT and CDR2 YNNKEL (reference sequence). V lost 0 bases and J lost 2, with 8 bases in between. CDR3 region: CASSQDLTPYEQYF. DNA of the CDR3: TGTGCCAGCAGCCAAGATCTTACACCCTACGAGCAGTACTTC.

The chain combines TRBV14 with TRBJ2-5; no clear D gene. V shed 4 bases and J shed 5 bases, with 11 bases lying between them. The CDR3 spans 13 residues. The germline gives CDR1 SGHDN, CDR2 FVKESK. In DNA form, the CDR3 reads TGTGCCAGCAGCCGAGTGGGCCCCGAGACCCAGTACTTC. It translates to CASSRVGPETQYF.

This chain uses TRBV7-2 with TRBJ2-3; D unclear. The CDR3 is 14 amino acids. V lost 3 bases, J lost 0 bases, and 7 bases lay in between. CDR1 SGHTA and CDR2 FQGNSA come from the germline V gene. The CDR3 protein is CASSLALSTDTQYF. The CDR3 DNA reads as TGTGCCAGCAGCTTGGCTCTTAGCACAGATACGCAGTATTTT.

This chain uses TRBV9 with TRBJ1-2, with D tentatively TRBD1 (6 bases). Trimming stripped 3 bases from V and 5 bases from J, with 8 bases between. This CDR3 has 12 residues. The germline V gene has CDR1 SGDLS and CDR2 YYNGEE. The CDR3 reads CASSATGYGYTF. DNA of the CDR3: TGTGCCAGCAGCGCCACAGGGTATGGCTACACCTTC.

The J gene is TRBJ1-6, the V gene TRBV28; D uncertain. Deletions cut 2 bases from V and 3 bases from J, with 11 bases between. This CDR3 has 16 amino acids. The germline V gene encodes CDR1 MDHEN and CDR2 SYDVKM. The CDR3 nucleotides are TGTGCCAGCAGTTTAGAGGCGTTCGTCTATAATTCACCCCTCCACTTT. It codes for CASSLEAFVYNSPLHF. Full variable domain (missing parts from reference TRBV28 and TRBJ1-6): DVKVTQSSRYLVKRTGEKVFLECVQDMDHENMFWYRQDPGLGLRLIYFSYDVKMKEKGDIPEGYSVSREKKERFSLILESASTNQTSMYLCASSLEAFVYNSPLHFGNGTRLTVT.

The chain is built from TRBV5-4 and TRBJ2-5; 15 bases align to TRBD2. Germline loops: CDR1 SGHNT, CDR2 YYREEE (reference sequence). Trimming removed 4 bases from V and 5 bases from J; junction bases left unmatched: 3. The CDR3 spans 15 residues. CDR3 sequence reads: CASSPGLAGGETQYF. In nucleotides, the CDR3 is TGTGCCAGCAGCCCGGGACTAGCGGGGGGTGAGACCCAGTACTTC.

V and J are TRBV10-3 and TRBJ1-3; D is perhaps TRBD1 (5 bases). Trimming left V 0 bases short and J 4 bases short, with 10 bases between. This CDR3 comprises 15 residues. In germline, CDR1 is ENHRY, CDR2 SYGVKD. CDR3 sequence (DNA): TGTGCCATCAGTGAGTCGCAGGGAAAAGGAAACACCATATATTTT. Protein product: CAISESQGKGNTIYF.

In this sample, this clone turned up once. V gene TRBV7-2 combines with J gene TRBJ2-7; D possibly corresponds to TRBD1 (6 bases). The CDR3 runs 15 residues. Germline V lookup: CDR1 SGHTA, CDR2 FQGNSA. Trimming cost V 6 bases and J 1 base, with 16 bases left between them. CDR3 DNA sequence: TGTGCCAGCAGACTTATCAGGGGCGATTCCTACGAGCAGTACTTC. Its protein product is CASRLIRGDSYEQYF.

The CDR3 region is CASRPSGGTNEKLFF. In DNA, the CDR3 is TGTGCCAGCAGGCCATCAGGGGGCACTAATGAAAAACTGTTTTTT. The chain employs TRBV28 and TRBJ1-4, with TRBD1 matching 8 bases. This CDR3 spans 15 amino acids. The germline V gene has CDR1 MDHEN and CDR2 SYDVKM. V lost 6 bases, J lost 2 bases, and 5 bases stayed unmatched.

The gene calls are TRBV28 and TRBJ1-1; 11 nucleotides agree with TRBD1. CDR1 is MDHEN and CDR2 is SYDVKM in the germline V gene. J was trimmed by 11 bases and V by 6 bases; bases with no gene match: 8. This CDR3 region has 13 residues. This CDR3 is CASSPGQGVEAFF. The CDR3 coding sequence is TGTGCCAGCAGCCCGGGACAGGGGGTGGAGGCTTTCTTT.